This record looks at one T cell receptor (beta chain) sequence and its context. Its antigen is currently unknown. These data are taken from a study of CD4+ T cells in melanoma. Whole-study results and caveats: Diverse differentiation states were reported for melanoma neoantigen-specific CD4+ T cells. CD8+ T cell, macrophage and B cell function reportedly correlated with neoantigen-specific CD4+ T cells.

Only in-frame clones appear in the TCRdb table, and some are missing; sequencing was by immunoSEQ multiplex PCR. The table includes some 13,000 clones, roughly two thirds detected once. V lost 8 bases and J 3 bases, leaving 22 bases between the germline ends. Germline loops: CDR1 GTSNPN, CDR2 SVGIG (reference sequence). The CDR3 runs to 15 residues. Material for sequencing was cells from a culture (not recorded whether cultured in vitro). This chain uses TRBV30 with TRBJ1-2; perhaps TRBD1 as D (6 bases). This TCR was recovered from a human donor with melanoma. CDR3 nucleotides: TGTGCCGGGGGGCGTGCAGGGCCCCAATACTATGGCTACACCTTC. It specifies CAGGRAGPQYYGYTF.